This T cell receptor (beta chain) was recovered during a study of technical replicates of blood from a handful of donors. This clone was counted once. The method was immunoSEQ multiplex PCR; TCRdb's version includes in-frame clones alone and lacks a portion of them. The data hold tens of thousands of clones, with around 95% observed a single time. The receptor's source is a human donor in good health. Source material: T cells isolated from PBMCs.

CDR3 protein: CASSPVGQGYGYTF. CDR3 DNA sequence: TGCGCCAGCAGCCCGGTGGGACAGGGGTACGGCTACACCTTC. This chain connects TRBV4-1 to TRBJ1-2; 10 bases align to TRBD1. This CDR3 has 14 amino acids. Germline V lookup: CDR1 MGHRA, CDR2 YSYEKL. The V segment lost 4 bases and the J segment 8 bases; nucleotides outside the gene matches: 7.